These T cell receptor beta chains were read from a single sample in a study of graft-versus-host responses after intestinal transplantation. Some clones are missing from TCRdb's copy, which holds only in-frame ones; the method was immunoSEQ multiplex PCR. The repertoire holds approximately 54,000 clones, roughly 89% seen once, with around 5.5% in the top ten. The sample consisted of PBMCs, taken roughly 660 days after intestinal transplant. The receptors were sampled from a human patient who received an intestinal transplant, so some T cells may come from the graft donor. CDR3s include the opening cysteine and the closing phenylalanine or tryptophan. D genes are given only for firm matches. Clone size, where shown, is once, few, many, or a class for clones that have expanded.

TRBJ1-4,once,TRBV7-9,TRBD1,CASSLESDRVWEEGKLFF,TGTGCCAGCAGCTTAGAATCGGACAGGGTTTGGGAAGAGGGAAAACTGTTTTTT
TRBJ1-5,NA,TRBV11-2,NA,CASSIKGSNQPQHF,TGTGCCAGCAGTATTAAAGGTAGCAATCAGCCCCAGCATTTT
TRBJ2-3,NA,TRBV5-1,TRBD2,CASSPKTSSTDTQYF,TGCGCCAGCAGCCCAAAGACTAGCAGCACAGATACGCAGTATTTT
TRBJ1-2,once,TRBV21-1,NA,CASSRGTELYGYTF,TGTGCCAGCAGCAGAGGGACAGAGCTCTATGGCTACACCTTC
TRBJ2-7,NA,TRBV30,TRBD1,CAWSRPGQGNDEQYF,TGTGCCTGGAGTAGACCGGGACAGGGAAACGACGAGCAGTACTTC
TRBJ1-2,NA,TRBV5-1,TRBD1,CASSYGDRGKGYGYTF,TGCGCCAGCAGCTATGGGGACAGGGGGAAGGGCTATGGCTACACCTTC
TRBJ1-1,NA,TRBV9,NA,CASSVDPGGHLLNTEAFF,TGTGCCAGCAGCGTAGACCCTGGAGGGCACCTCTTGAACACTGAAGCTTTCTTT
TRBJ1-1,NA,TRBV7-2,NA,CASSLVERNTEAFF,TGTGCCAGCAGCTTAGTAGAGAGGAACACTGAAGCTTTCTTT
TRBJ2-7,NA,TRBV15,NA,CATSRDWGAEVYEQYF,TGTGCCACCAGCAGAGATTGGGGCGCAGAAGTTTACGAGCAGTACTTC
TRBJ2-4,once,TRBV19,NA,CASRRQAENIQYF,TGTGCCAGTAGGAGACAGGCCGAAAACATTCAGTACTTC
TRBJ2-3,NA,TRBV14,NA,CASSQAGGGFTDTQYF,TGTGCCAGCAGCCAAGCGGGGGGCGGATTCACAGATACGCAGTATTTT
TRBJ2-3,NA,TRBV19,TRBD1,CASSIWAGTEGTDTQYF,TGTGCCAGTAGTATATGGGCCGGGACAGAAGGCACAGATACGCAGTATTTT
TRBJ2-7,NA,TRBV6-1,NA,CASSPPGLRDYEQYF,TGTGCCAGCAGCCCTCCGGGACTCCGAGACTACGAGCAGTACTTC
TRBJ2-5,NA,TRBV5-1,TRBD1,CASSRDRGGRQETQYF,TGCGCCAGCAGCCGTGACAGGGGAGGAAGGCAAGAGACCCAGTACTTC
TRBJ1-1,few,TRBV13,TRBD1,CASSIRGRGNTEAFF,TGTGCCAGCAGCATCAGGGGGCGGGGGAACACTGAAGCTTTCTTT
TRBJ1-1,NA,TRBV7-3,NA,CAGRRNTEAFF,TGTGCCGGTCGCAGAAACACTGAAGCTTTCTTT
TRBJ2-3,NA,TRBV5-1,NA,CASSLLGSDTQYF,TGCGCCAGCAGCTTGCTCGGGTCAGATACGCAGTATTTT
TRBJ2-2,NA,TRBV5-1,TRBD1,CASSSQGAGELFF,TGCGCCAGCAGCTCCCAGGGGGCCGGGGAGCTGTTTTTT
TRBJ2-2,NA,TRBV18,NA,CASSFRGLAGELFF,TGTGCCAGCTCCTTCCGGGGGCTTGCCGGGGAGCTGTTTTTT
TRBJ2-2,NA,TRBV27,NA,CASSPQGSTGELFF,TGTGCCAGCAGCCCTCAGGGGTCCACCGGGGAGCTGTTTTTT
TRBJ2-1,NA,TRBV2,TRBD2,CASSGVLAGRSEQFF,TGTGCCAGCAGTGGGGTACTAGCGGGTAGGAGTGAGCAGTTCTTC